This is a list of T cell receptor beta chains from one sample in a study of cytomegalovirus exposure and HLA in healthy donors. Produced via immunoSEQ multiplex PCR; TCRdb's table is partial and in-frame only. Among 150,000 to 200,000 clones listed, 65% to 85% were seen once. The specimen was PBMCs. The receptor source for this set is a woman aged 50 to 65 in good health and CMV-seropositive. The CDR3 runs from the conserved cysteine through the conserved F or W. The D gene is left open where the match is weak. Size is stated for part of the rows, as once, few or many counts, or as a class when the clone is expanded.

CDR3 DNA,CDR3 protein,J gene,V gene,clone size,D gene
TGCACCAGCAGCCAAGATACGGGGGACCAAATTGAGACCCAGTACTTC,CTSSQDTGDQIETQYF,TRBJ2-5,TRBV1,.,.
TGCAGTGCCCTGAGCACAGATACGCAGTATTTT,CSALSTDTQYF,TRBJ2-3,TRBV20-1,few,.
TGCAGCGTTGGGCGGTCGAACACTGAAGCTTTCTTT,CSVGRSNTEAFF,TRBJ1-1,TRBV29-1,.,.
TGTGCCAGCAGCCCACCACTTACAGGGTTGGACTATGGCTACACCTTC,CASSPPLTGLDYGYTF,TRBJ1-2,TRBV25-1,.,.
TGTGCCAGCAGCTCTGGACGGGGAGTGGGGGAAGCTTTCTTT,CASSSGRGVGEAFF,TRBJ1-1,TRBV6-1,.,.
TGTGCCAGCTCATCAATTGCCGGACAAACTAATGAAAAACTGTTTTTT,CASSSIAGQTNEKLFF,TRBJ1-4,TRBV18,.,.
TGTGCCAGTAGTTCCCTCCGGACAGACGAAGATGGAAACACCATATATTTT,CASSSLRTDEDGNTIYF,TRBJ1-3,TRBV19,few,.
TGCGCCAGCAGCGAGGGACTAGGGGAGGGGGAGACCCAGTACTTC,CASSEGLGEGETQYF,TRBJ2-5,TRBV5-1,.,TRBD2
TGCGCCAGCAGCCCTACCACGACTAATGGCTACACCTTC,CASSPTTTNGYTF,TRBJ1-2,TRBV4-1,.,.
TGTGCCAGCAGTCGGACTAGCGGGGTCAATGAGCAGTTCTTC,CASSRTSGVNEQFF,TRBJ2-1,TRBV7-9,.,TRBD2
TGTGCCATCGTGGGGGCAGGGCACACTGAAGCTTTCTTT,CAIVGAGHTEAFF,TRBJ1-1,TRBV10-3,once,.